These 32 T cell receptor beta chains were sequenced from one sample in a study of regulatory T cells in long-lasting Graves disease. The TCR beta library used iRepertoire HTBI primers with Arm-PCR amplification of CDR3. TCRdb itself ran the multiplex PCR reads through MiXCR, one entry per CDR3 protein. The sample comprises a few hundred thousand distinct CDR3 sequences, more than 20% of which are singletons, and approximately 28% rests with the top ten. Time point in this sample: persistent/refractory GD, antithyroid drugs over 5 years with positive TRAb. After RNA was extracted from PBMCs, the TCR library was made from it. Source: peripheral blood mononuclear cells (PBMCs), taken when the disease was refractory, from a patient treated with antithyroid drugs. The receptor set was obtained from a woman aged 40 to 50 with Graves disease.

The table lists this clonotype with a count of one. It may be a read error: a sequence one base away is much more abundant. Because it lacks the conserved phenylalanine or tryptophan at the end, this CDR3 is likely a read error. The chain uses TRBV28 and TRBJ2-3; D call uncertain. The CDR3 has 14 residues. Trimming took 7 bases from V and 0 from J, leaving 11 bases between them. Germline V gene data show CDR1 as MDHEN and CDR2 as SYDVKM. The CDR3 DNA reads TGTGCCAGCAAGGTGGGGATTAGCACAGATACGCAGTATTTG. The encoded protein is CASKVGISTDTQYL.

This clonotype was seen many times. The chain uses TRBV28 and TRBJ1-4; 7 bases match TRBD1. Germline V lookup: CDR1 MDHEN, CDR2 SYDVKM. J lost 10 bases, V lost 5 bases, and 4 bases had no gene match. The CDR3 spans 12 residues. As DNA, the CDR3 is TGTGCCAGCAGTACACGACAGGGAAAACTGTTTTTT. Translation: CASSTRQGKLFF.

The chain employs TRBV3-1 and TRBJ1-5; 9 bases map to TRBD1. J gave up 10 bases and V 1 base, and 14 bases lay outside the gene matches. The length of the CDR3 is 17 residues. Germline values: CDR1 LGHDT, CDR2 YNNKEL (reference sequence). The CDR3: CASSQGRGQGIGDPQHF. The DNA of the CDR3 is TGTGCCAGCAGCCAAGGAAGGGGACAGGGTATAGGAGATCCCCAGCATTTT.

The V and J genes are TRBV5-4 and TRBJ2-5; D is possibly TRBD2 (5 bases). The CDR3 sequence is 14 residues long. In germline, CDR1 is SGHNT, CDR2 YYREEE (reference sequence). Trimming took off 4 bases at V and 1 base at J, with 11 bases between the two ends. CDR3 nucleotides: TGTGCCAGCAGCAACGGGCTAGCCCAAGAGACCCAGTACTTC. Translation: CASSNGLAQETQYF.

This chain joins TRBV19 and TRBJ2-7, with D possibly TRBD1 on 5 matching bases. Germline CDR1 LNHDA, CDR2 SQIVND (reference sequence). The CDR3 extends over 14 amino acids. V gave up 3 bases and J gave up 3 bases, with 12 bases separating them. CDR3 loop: CASSMGQANYEQYF. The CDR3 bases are TGTGCCAGTAGTATGGGGCAGGCCAACTACGAGCAGTACTTC.

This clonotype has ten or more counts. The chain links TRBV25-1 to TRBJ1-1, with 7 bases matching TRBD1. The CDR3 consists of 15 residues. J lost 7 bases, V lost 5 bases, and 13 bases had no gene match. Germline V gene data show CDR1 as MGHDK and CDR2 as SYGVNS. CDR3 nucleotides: TGTGCCAGCAGTACCCGACAGGGTTTCGTTGGTGAAGCTTTCTTT. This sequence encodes CASSTRQGFVGEAFF. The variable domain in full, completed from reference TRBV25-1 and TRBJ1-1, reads EADIYQTPRYLVIGTGKKITLECSQTMGHDKMYWYQQDPGMELHLIHYSYGVNSTEKGDLSSESTVSRIRTEHFPLTLESARPSHTSQYLCASSTRQGFVGEAFFGQGTRLTVV.

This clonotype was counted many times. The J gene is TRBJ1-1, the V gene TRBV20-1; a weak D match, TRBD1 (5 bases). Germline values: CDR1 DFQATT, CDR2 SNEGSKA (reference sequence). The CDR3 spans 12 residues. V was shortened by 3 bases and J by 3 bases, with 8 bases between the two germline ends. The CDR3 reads CSASVGDTEAFF. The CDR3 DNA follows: TGCAGTGCTAGTGTAGGGGACACTGAAGCTTTCTTT.

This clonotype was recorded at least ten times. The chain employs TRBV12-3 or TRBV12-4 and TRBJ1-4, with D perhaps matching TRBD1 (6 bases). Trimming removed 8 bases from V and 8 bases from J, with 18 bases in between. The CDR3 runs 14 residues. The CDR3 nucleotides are TGTGCCAGCCACAGGGCAGGATTCGAGGAAAAACTGTTTTTT. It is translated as CASHRAGFEEKLFF.

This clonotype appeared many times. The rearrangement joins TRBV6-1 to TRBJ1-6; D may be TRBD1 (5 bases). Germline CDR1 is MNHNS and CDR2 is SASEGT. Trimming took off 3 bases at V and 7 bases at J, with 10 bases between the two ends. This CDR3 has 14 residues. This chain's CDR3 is CASSEGGRNSPLHF. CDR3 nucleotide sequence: TGTGCCAGCAGTGAGGGGGGACGGAATTCACCCCTCCACTTT.

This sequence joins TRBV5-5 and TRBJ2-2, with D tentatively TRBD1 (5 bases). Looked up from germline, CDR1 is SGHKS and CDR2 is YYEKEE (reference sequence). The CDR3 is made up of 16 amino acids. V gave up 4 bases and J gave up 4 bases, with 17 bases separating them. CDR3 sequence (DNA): TGTGCCAGCAGCCTTACTCTGGTAACAGGCACCGGGGAGCTGTTTTTT. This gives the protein CASSLTLVTGTGELFF.

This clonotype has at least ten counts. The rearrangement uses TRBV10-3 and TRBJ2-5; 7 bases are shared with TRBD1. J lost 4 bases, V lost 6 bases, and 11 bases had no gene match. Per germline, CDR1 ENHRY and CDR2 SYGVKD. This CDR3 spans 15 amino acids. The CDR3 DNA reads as TGTGCCATCAGCAGACAGGGTCCGGTGGGAGAGACCCAGTACTTC. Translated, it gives CAISRQGPVGETQYF.

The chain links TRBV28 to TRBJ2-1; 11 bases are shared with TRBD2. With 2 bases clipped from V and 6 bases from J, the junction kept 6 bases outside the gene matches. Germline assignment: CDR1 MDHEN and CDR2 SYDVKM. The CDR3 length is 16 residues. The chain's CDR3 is CASSLGLAGGPNEQFF. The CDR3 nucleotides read TGTGCCAGCAGTTTAGGGCTAGCGGGAGGCCCCAATGAGCAGTTCTTC.

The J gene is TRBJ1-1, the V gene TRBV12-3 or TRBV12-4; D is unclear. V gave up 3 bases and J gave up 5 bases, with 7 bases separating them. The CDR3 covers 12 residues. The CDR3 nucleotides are TGTGCCAGCAGTTTGGGTACAACTGAAGCTTTCTTT. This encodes CASSLGTTEAFF.

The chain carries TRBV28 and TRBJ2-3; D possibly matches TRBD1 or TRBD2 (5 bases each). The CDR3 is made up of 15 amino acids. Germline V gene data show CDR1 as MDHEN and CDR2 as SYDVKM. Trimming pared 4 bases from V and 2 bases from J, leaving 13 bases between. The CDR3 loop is CASSYLRGDTDTQYF. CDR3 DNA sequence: TGTGCCAGCAGTTACCTGAGGGGAGACACAGATACGCAGTATTTT. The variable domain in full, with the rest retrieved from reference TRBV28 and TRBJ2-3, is DVKVTQSSRYLVKRTGEKVFLECVQDMDHENMFWYRQDPGLGLRLIYFSYDVKMKEKGDIPEGYSVSREKKERFSLILESASTNQTSMYLCASSYLRGDTDTQYFGPGTRLTVL.

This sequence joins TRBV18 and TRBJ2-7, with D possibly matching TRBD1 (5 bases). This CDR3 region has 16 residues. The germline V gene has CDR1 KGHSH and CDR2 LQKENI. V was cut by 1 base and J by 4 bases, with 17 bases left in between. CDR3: CASSPQGPTIPYEQYF. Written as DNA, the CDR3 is TGTGCCAGCTCACCACAGGGGCCCACTATACCGTACGAGCAGTACTTC.

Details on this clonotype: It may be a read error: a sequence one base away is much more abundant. The CDR3 sequence: CASSFGGGWDAEAFF. CDR3 DNA sequence: TGTGCCAGCAGTTTTGGTGGGGGATGGGACGCTGAAGCTTTCTTT. The gene calls are TRBV28 and TRBJ1-1; TRBD1 might be the D (5 bases). Per the germline V gene, CDR1 is MDHEN and CDR2 is SYDVKM. The CDR3 spans 15 residues. Trimming left V 3 bases short and J 6 bases short, with 17 bases between.

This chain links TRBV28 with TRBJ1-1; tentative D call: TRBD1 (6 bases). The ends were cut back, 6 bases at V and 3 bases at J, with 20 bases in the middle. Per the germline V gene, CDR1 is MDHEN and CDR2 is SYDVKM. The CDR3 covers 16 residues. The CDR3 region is CASSPAGGTLHTEAFF. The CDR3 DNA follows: TGTGCCAGCAGCCCGGCGGGGGGCACCCTACACACTGAAGCTTTCTTT.

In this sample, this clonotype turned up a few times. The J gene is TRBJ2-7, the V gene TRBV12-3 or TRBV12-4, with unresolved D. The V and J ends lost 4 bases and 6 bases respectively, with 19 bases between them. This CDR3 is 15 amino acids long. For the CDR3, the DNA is TGTGCCAGCAGTTCGCTCGGCCCCTCTGTGGCCGAGCAGTACTTC. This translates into CASSSLGPSVAEQYF.

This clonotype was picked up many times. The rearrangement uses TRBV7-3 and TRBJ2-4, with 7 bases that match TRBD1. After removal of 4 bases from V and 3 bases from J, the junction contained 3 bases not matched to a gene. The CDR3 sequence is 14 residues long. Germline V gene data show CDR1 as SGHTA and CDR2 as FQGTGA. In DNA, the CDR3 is TGTGCCAGCAGCTCCACAGGGGACAAAAACATTCAGTACTTC. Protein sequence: CASSSTGDKNIQYF.

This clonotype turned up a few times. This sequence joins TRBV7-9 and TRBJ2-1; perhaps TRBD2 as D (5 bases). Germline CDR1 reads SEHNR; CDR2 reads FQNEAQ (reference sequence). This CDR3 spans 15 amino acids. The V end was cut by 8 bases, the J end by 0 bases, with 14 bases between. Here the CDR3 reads CASLAAGLSYNEQFF. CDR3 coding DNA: TGTGCCAGCCTGGCGGCGGGCCTCTCCTACAATGAGCAGTTCTTC.

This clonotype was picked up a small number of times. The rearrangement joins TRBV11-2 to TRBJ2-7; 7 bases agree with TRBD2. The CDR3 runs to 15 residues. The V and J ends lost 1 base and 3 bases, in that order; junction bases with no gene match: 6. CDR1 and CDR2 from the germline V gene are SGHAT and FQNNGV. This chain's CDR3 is CASSLARTSLYEQYF. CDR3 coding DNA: TGTGCCAGCAGCTTAGCCAGGACTAGTCTCTACGAGCAGTACTTC.

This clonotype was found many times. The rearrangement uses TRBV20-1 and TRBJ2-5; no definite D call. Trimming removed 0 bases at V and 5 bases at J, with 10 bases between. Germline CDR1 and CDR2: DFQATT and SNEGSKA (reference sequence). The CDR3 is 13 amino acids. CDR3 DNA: TGCAGTGCTAGAGATTGGCCCGGTGAGACCCAGTACTTC. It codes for CSARDWPGETQYF.

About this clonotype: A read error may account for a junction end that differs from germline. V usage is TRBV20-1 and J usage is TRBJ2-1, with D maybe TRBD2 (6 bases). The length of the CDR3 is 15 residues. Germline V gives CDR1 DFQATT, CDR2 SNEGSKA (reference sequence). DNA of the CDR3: TGCAGTGCTTATAACAGGCAGCGGGCCCCCAATAAGCAGTTCTTC. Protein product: CSAYNRQRAPNKQFF.

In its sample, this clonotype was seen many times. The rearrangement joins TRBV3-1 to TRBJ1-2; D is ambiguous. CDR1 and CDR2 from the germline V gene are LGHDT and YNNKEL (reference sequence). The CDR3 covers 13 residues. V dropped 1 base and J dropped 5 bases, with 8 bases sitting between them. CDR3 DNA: TGTGCCAGCAGCCAAGCATTATATTATGGCTACACCTTC. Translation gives CASSQALYYGYTF.

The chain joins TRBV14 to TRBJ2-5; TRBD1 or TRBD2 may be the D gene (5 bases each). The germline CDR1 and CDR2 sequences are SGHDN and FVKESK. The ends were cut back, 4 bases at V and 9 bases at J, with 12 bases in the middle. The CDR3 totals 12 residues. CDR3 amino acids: CASSLRVGAQYF. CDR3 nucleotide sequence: TGTGCCAGCAGCCTAAGAGTGGGGGCCCAGTACTTC.

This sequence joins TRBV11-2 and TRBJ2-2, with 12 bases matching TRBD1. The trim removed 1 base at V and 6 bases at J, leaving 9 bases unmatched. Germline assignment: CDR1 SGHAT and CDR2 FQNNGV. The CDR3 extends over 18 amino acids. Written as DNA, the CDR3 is TGTGCCAGCAGCTTAGTCTTTTTGGGACAGGGGGCCGCCGGGGAGCTGTTTTTT. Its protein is CASSLVFLGQGAAGELFF.

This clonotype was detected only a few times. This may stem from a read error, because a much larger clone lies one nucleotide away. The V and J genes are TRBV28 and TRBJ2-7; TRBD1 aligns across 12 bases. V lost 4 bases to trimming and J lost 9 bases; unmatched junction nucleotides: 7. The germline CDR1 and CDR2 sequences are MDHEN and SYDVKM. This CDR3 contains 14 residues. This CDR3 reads CASSSGTGGHGQYF. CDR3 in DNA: TGTGCCAGCAGTTCAGGGACAGGGGGCCACGGGCAGTACTTC.

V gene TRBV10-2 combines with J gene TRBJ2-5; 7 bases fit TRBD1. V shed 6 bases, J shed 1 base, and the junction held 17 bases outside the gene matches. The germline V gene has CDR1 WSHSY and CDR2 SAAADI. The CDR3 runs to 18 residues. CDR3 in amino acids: CASSTRPTQGTFQETQYF. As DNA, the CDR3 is TGCGCCAGCAGCACCAGACCGACACAGGGGACGTTCCAAGAGACCCAGTACTTC.

This CDR3 reads CASSKNGLQETQYF. The CDR3 nucleotides are TGTGCCAGCTCTAAGAACGGGCTCCAAGAGACCCAGTACTTC. The chain uses TRBV18 and TRBJ2-5; D is undetermined. In germline, CDR1 is KGHSH, CDR2 LQKENI. CDR3 size: 14 residues. V shed 6 bases and J shed 1 base, with 12 bases lying between them. Using reference TRBV18 and TRBJ2-5 for the parts outside the CDR3, the full variable domain is NAGVMQNPRHLVRRRGQEARLRCSPMKGHSHVYWYRQLPEEGLKFMVYLQKENIIDESGMPKERFSAEFPKEGPSILRIQQVVRGDSAAYFCASSKNGLQETQYFGPGTRLLVL.

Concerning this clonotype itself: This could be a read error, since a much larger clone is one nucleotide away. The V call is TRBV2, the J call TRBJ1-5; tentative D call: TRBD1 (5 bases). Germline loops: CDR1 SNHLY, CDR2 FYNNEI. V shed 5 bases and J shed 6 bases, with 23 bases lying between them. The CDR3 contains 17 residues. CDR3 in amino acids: CASSLERLPREAQPQHF. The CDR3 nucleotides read TGTGCCAGCAGTTTGGAACGGTTGCCCAGGGAGGCTCAGCCCCAGCATTTT.

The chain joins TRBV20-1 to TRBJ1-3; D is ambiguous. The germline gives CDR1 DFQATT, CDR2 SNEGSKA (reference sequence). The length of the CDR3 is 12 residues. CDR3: CGCPSSGNTIYF. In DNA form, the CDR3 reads TGCGGCTGCCCGAGCTCTGGAAACACCATATATTTT.

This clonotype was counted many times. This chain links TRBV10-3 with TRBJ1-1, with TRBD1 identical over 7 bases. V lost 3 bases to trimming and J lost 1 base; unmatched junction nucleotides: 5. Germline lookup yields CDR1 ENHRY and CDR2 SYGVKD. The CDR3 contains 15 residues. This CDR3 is CAISENNRGNTEAFF. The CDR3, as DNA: TGTGCCATCAGTGAAAATAACAGGGGGAACACTGAAGCTTTCTTT.